This T cell receptor beta chain was retrieved from a study of T cells in Graves' hyperthyroidism and ophthalmopathy. The study's findings and limits: Most thyroid clonotypes with frequency above 0.001 were detected in blood. Ophthalmopathy was told apart from stable hyperthyroidism by a 13 V-J model.

Amplification of TCR beta CDR3 regions used RNA as the template. HTBI primers drove first-round RT-PCR of the TCR CDR3. TCRdb re-called the multiplex PCR reads with MiXCR, one entry per CDR3 protein. This sample has 350,000 to 400,000 distinct CDR3 sequences, with roughly 19% found just once. Each patient was aged 18 to 65 and had newly diagnosed hyperthyroidism of under 2 months' duration. Clinical symptoms, serum thyroxine and TRAb, thyroid ultrasound and orbital computed tomography were used for the diagnoses. This clonotype was counted at least ten times. Its antigen is undetermined. The sequencing sample was made of blood. This sequence was found in a woman aged 18 to 35 with Graves' hyperthyroidism.

In DNA, the CDR3 is TGTGCCAGCAGTGAATCGGGGGGACAGGGGGTCCACGAGCAGTACTTC. Translating it yields CASSESGGQGVHEQYF. V and J are TRBV2 and TRBJ2-7, with 11 nucleotides matching TRBD1. Per germline, CDR1 SNHLY and CDR2 FYNNEI. The CDR3 is 16 residues long. Losses at the gene ends were 2 bases for V and 5 bases for J; bases not matched to a gene: 8.